These T cell receptor beta chains were read from a single sample in a study of memory CD4+ T cells and cytomegalovirus serostatus. Sequencing used immunoSEQ multiplex PCR; TCRdb keeps in-frame clones, though not all of them. The data hold 20,000 to 30,000 clones, with about 79% observed a single time. Source material: memory CD4+ T cells from blood. Receptors were obtained from an adult in good health and CMV-seronegative. The CDR3 runs from the conserved cysteine through the conserved F or W. A D gene is named only where the DNA matches it firmly. Only part of the rows carry a size: once, few, many, or a class if the clone is expanded.

cdr3_aa | cdr3_nt | v_call | d_call | clone_size | cdr3_length | j_call
CASSSGLSVSYNEQFF | TGCGCCAGCAGCTCGGGACTTTCCGTTTCATACAATGAGCAGTTCTTC | TRBV5-1 | - | - | 16 | TRBJ2-1
CASSLLAGGSYNEQFF | TGTGCCAGCAGTTTATTAGCGGGAGGCTCCTACAATGAGCAGTTCTTC | TRBV28 | TRBD2 | - | 16 | TRBJ2-1
CASRERQEAFF | TGTGCCAGCAGAGAGAGACAGGAAGCTTTCTTT | TRBV6-6 | - | few | 11 | TRBJ1-1
CASSTGSGANVLTF | TGTGCCAGTAGTACTGGTTCTGGGGCCAACGTCCTGACTTTC | TRBV19 | - | - | 14 | TRBJ2-6
CASSFPGDTIYF | TGTGCCAGCAGCTTTCCGGGGGACACCATATATTTT | TRBV7-9 | - | once | 12 | TRBJ1-3
CASSQELANDEQFF | TGCGCCAGCAGCCAAGAGCTAGCTAACGATGAGCAGTTCTTC | TRBV4-3 | - | - | 14 | TRBJ2-1
CASSPRTDIGEQYF | TGTGCCAGCAGCCCCCGGACTGACATAGGCGAGCAGTACTTC | TRBV9 | - | - | 14 | TRBJ2-7
CASSPDRVSKLFF | TGTGCCAGCAGCCCCGACAGGGTTTCAAAACTGTTTTTT | TRBV7-9 | TRBD1 | - | 13 | TRBJ1-4
CASSHQNRAFSGNTIYF | TGTGCCAGCAGCCACCAAAACCGGGCCTTCTCTGGAAACACCATATATTTT | TRBV5-5 | - | - | 17 | TRBJ1-3
CASSLGRSALMNTEAFF | TGCGCCAGCAGCTTGGGGCGGTCCGCTCTAATGAACACTGAAGCTTTCTTT | TRBV5-1 | - | - | 17 | TRBJ1-1
CASRDGHTEAFF | TGTGCCAGCAGAGATGGCCACACTGAAGCTTTCTTT | TRBV7-2 | - | - | 12 | TRBJ1-1
CASSYLDRSGGYTF | TGTGCCAGCAGTTACTTAGACAGGTCGGGTGGCTACACCTTC | TRBV6-5 | - | few | 14 | TRBJ1-2
CASSLGEGRSPLHF | TGTGCCAGCAGCTTAGGAGAAGGGCGGTCACCCCTCCACTTT | TRBV7-9 | - | - | 14 | TRBJ1-6
CASIRDGRQTNEKLFF | TGTGCCAGTATTCGGGATGGTCGGCAAACTAATGAAAAACTGTTTTTT | TRBV19 | - | - | 16 | TRBJ1-4
CAWSPNPGQGLQYF | TGTGCCTGGAGTCCAAATCCGGGACAGGGTTTGCAGTACTTC | TRBV30 | TRBD1 | - | 14 | TRBJ2-7
CAWSSGATTNEKLFF | TGTGCCTGGAGTTCAGGGGCCACAACTAATGAAAAACTGTTTTTT | TRBV30 | - | - | 15 | TRBJ1-4
CASSSHEHQPQHF | TGTGCCAGCAGCTCGCACGAACATCAGCCCCAGCATTTT | TRBV7-8 | - | - | 13 | TRBJ1-5
CASSYSTSGETQYF | TGTGCCAGCAGTTACTCGACTAGCGGAGAGACCCAGTACTTC | TRBV6-5 | TRBD2 | - | 14 | TRBJ2-5
CASSFGGVSSYEQYF | TGTGCCAGCAGCTTCGGGGGGGTGAGCTCCTACGAGCAGTACTTC | TRBV7-9 | TRBD2 | - | 15 | TRBJ2-7
CASSLAGTGSGRQYF | TGTGCCAGCAGCTTGGCCGGGACAGGGTCTGGTAGGCAGTACTTC | TRBV5-8 | TRBD1 | - | 15 | TRBJ2-7
CAISVREDTEAFF | TGTGCCATCAGTGTTAGGGAGGACACTGAAGCTTTCTTT | TRBV10-3 | - | - | 13 | TRBJ1-1
CASSDREFSGNTIYF | TGTGCCAGCAGTGACAGGGAGTTCTCTGGAAACACCATATATTTT | TRBV28 | TRBD1 | few | 15 | TRBJ1-3
CASSEQGTGPGRFAEQYF | TGTGCCAGCAGTGAACAGGGGACAGGGCCCGGTCGCTTTGCCGAGCAGTACTTC | TRBV6-1 | TRBD1 | - | 18 | TRBJ2-7
CASSIRQGGAEAFF | TGTGCCAGCAGTATCAGACAGGGAGGGGCTGAAGCTTTCTTT | TRBV27 | TRBD1 | - | 14 | TRBJ1-1
CASSSQGLWHLGYTF | TGTGCCAGCAGCTCACAGGGGCTCTGGCACCTGGGCTACACCTTC | TRBV7-9 | TRBD1 | once | 15 | TRBJ1-2
CASSPGPNYEQYF | TGTGCCAGCAGCCCCGGACCGAACTACGAGCAGTACTTC | TRBV5-6 | - | - | 13 | TRBJ2-7
CASSQGVGSSSYNEQFF | TGTGCCAGCAGCCAAGGGGTCGGTTCTAGCTCCTACAATGAGCAGTTCTTC | TRBV4-2 | - | - | 17 | TRBJ2-1
CASSLGSGPSSYNEQFF | TGCGCCAGCAGCTTGGGTTCGGGACCGAGCTCCTACAATGAGCAGTTCTTC | TRBV5-1 | - | few | 17 | TRBJ2-1
CASSETGVSNQPQHF | TGTGCCAGCAGTGAAACAGGGGTCAGCAATCAGCCCCAGCATTTT | TRBV6-1 | TRBD1 | - | 15 | TRBJ1-5
CASSLAVNSGEAFF | TGTGCCAGCAGCTTGGCGGTCAACTCGGGGGAAGCTTTCTTT | TRBV5-5 | - | once | 14 | TRBJ1-1
CASSRTGTSGTDTQYF | TGCGCCAGCAGCCGAACCGGGACTAGCGGCACAGATACGCAGTATTTT | TRBV5-1 | TRBD2 | - | 16 | TRBJ2-3
CASSQPAGGLYGEQFF | TGTGCCAGTAGCCAGCCGGCGGGAGGATTGTACGGTGAGCAGTTCTTC | TRBV19 | TRBD2 | few | 16 | TRBJ2-1
CASRLTLADRGDYGYTF | TGTGCCAGCCGTCTGACGCTTGCGGACAGGGGGGACTATGGCTACACCTTC | TRBV27 | TRBD1 | - | 17 | TRBJ1-2
CASSLGDRDTDTQYF | TGCGCCAGCAGCTTAGGGGACAGGGACACAGATACGCAGTATTTT | TRBV5-1 | TRBD1 | - | 15 | TRBJ2-3
CASSEIPGVGGYTF | TGTGCCAGCAGTGAAATCCCGGGCGTTGGTGGCTACACCTTC | TRBV2 | - | - | 14 | TRBJ1-2
CASSLTDVLSGANVLTF | TGTGCCAGCAGCTTGACGGATGTCCTCTCTGGGGCCAACGTCCTGACTTTC | TRBV5-4 | - | - | 17 | TRBJ2-6
CASSESGGSNYGYTF | TGTGCCAGCAGTGAATCTGGAGGGTCCAACTATGGCTACACCTTC | TRBV25-1 | - | few | 15 | TRBJ1-2
CASSGYHSATDTQYF | TGTGCCAGCAGCGGGTATCATTCAGCTACAGATACGCAGTATTTT | TRBV7-9 | - | - | 15 | TRBJ2-3
CASRRGLAGAGTQYF | TGTGCCAGCAGAAGGGGACTAGCGGGGGCGGGGACCCAGTACTTC | TRBV2 | TRBD2 | - | 15 | TRBJ2-5
CASSVGGQGHEQFF | TGTGCCAGCAGCGTAGGCGGACAGGGTCATGAGCAGTTCTTC | TRBV9 | TRBD1 | once | 14 | TRBJ2-1
CASSQDGRTDGYTF | TGTGCCAGCAGCCAAGATGGTCGGACAGATGGCTACACCTTC | TRBV4-2 | - | - | 14 | TRBJ1-2
CASSIDRSWNTIYF | TGTGCCAGCAGCATAGACAGGTCATGGAACACCATATATTTT | TRBV6-5 | - | - | 14 | TRBJ1-3
CASSLGGRATEQYF | TGTGCCAGCAGCTTAGGCGGGAGGGCGACCGAGCAGTACTTC | TRBV7-9 | TRBD2 | - | 14 | TRBJ2-7
CASSSQVNTEAFF | TGTGCCAGCAGCTCACAGGTTAACACTGAAGCTTTCTTT | TRBV5-4 | - | few | 13 | TRBJ1-1
CAWGRGGGSDTQYF | TGTGCCTGGGGCCGGGGGGGCGGGTCAGATACGCAGTATTTT | TRBV30 | TRBD2 | - | 14 | TRBJ2-3
CASSFGLLGGDEQYF | TGTGCCAGCTCATTTGGACTCCTCGGTGGGGACGAGCAGTACTTC | TRBV18 | - | once | 15 | TRBJ2-7
CASSKEINSYNEQFF | TGTGCCAGTAGTAAAGAGATCAACTCCTACAATGAGCAGTTCTTC | TRBV19 | - | once | 15 | TRBJ2-1
CASSEMVADQPQHF | TGTGCCAGCAGTGAAATGGTAGCCGATCAGCCCCAGCATTTT | TRBV2 | - | few | 14 | TRBJ1-5
CASSRGGSGANVLTF | TGTGCCAGCTCCCGCGGCGGGTCTGGGGCCAACGTCCTGACTTTC | TRBV18 | - | - | 15 | TRBJ2-6
CATSDRGNTGELFF | TGTGCCACCTCAGACAGGGGGAACACCGGGGAGCTGTTTTTT | TRBV6-5 | TRBD1 | - | 14 | TRBJ2-2
CASSPPGGVEVNEQFF | TGTGCCAGCTCACCACCGGGCGGGGTTGAGGTGAATGAGCAGTTCTTC | TRBV18 | - | - | 16 | TRBJ2-1
CASSLGGQGAYEQYF | TGCGCCAGCAGCTTGGGTGGACAGGGGGCCTACGAGCAGTACTTC | TRBV5-1 | TRBD1 | - | 15 | TRBJ2-7
CASSSGQGNEKLFF | TGCGCCAGCAGCTCTGGACAGGGGAATGAAAAACTGTTTTTT | TRBV5-1 | TRBD1 | - | 14 | TRBJ1-4
CASSFGAQGAYEQYF | TGTGCCAGCAGTTTCGGCGCCCAGGGGGCCTACGAGCAGTACTTC | TRBV27 | TRBD1 | once | 15 | TRBJ2-7
CASSPRQGRGYDGYTF | TGTGCCAGCAGCCCCAGACAGGGTCGGGGCTATGATGGCTACACCTTC | TRBV9 | TRBD1 | few | 16 | TRBJ1-2
CASSPPTGTGNTIYF | TGTGCCAGCAGCCCCCCGACAGGGACTGGAAACACCATATATTTT | TRBV11-2 | TRBD1 | - | 15 | TRBJ1-3